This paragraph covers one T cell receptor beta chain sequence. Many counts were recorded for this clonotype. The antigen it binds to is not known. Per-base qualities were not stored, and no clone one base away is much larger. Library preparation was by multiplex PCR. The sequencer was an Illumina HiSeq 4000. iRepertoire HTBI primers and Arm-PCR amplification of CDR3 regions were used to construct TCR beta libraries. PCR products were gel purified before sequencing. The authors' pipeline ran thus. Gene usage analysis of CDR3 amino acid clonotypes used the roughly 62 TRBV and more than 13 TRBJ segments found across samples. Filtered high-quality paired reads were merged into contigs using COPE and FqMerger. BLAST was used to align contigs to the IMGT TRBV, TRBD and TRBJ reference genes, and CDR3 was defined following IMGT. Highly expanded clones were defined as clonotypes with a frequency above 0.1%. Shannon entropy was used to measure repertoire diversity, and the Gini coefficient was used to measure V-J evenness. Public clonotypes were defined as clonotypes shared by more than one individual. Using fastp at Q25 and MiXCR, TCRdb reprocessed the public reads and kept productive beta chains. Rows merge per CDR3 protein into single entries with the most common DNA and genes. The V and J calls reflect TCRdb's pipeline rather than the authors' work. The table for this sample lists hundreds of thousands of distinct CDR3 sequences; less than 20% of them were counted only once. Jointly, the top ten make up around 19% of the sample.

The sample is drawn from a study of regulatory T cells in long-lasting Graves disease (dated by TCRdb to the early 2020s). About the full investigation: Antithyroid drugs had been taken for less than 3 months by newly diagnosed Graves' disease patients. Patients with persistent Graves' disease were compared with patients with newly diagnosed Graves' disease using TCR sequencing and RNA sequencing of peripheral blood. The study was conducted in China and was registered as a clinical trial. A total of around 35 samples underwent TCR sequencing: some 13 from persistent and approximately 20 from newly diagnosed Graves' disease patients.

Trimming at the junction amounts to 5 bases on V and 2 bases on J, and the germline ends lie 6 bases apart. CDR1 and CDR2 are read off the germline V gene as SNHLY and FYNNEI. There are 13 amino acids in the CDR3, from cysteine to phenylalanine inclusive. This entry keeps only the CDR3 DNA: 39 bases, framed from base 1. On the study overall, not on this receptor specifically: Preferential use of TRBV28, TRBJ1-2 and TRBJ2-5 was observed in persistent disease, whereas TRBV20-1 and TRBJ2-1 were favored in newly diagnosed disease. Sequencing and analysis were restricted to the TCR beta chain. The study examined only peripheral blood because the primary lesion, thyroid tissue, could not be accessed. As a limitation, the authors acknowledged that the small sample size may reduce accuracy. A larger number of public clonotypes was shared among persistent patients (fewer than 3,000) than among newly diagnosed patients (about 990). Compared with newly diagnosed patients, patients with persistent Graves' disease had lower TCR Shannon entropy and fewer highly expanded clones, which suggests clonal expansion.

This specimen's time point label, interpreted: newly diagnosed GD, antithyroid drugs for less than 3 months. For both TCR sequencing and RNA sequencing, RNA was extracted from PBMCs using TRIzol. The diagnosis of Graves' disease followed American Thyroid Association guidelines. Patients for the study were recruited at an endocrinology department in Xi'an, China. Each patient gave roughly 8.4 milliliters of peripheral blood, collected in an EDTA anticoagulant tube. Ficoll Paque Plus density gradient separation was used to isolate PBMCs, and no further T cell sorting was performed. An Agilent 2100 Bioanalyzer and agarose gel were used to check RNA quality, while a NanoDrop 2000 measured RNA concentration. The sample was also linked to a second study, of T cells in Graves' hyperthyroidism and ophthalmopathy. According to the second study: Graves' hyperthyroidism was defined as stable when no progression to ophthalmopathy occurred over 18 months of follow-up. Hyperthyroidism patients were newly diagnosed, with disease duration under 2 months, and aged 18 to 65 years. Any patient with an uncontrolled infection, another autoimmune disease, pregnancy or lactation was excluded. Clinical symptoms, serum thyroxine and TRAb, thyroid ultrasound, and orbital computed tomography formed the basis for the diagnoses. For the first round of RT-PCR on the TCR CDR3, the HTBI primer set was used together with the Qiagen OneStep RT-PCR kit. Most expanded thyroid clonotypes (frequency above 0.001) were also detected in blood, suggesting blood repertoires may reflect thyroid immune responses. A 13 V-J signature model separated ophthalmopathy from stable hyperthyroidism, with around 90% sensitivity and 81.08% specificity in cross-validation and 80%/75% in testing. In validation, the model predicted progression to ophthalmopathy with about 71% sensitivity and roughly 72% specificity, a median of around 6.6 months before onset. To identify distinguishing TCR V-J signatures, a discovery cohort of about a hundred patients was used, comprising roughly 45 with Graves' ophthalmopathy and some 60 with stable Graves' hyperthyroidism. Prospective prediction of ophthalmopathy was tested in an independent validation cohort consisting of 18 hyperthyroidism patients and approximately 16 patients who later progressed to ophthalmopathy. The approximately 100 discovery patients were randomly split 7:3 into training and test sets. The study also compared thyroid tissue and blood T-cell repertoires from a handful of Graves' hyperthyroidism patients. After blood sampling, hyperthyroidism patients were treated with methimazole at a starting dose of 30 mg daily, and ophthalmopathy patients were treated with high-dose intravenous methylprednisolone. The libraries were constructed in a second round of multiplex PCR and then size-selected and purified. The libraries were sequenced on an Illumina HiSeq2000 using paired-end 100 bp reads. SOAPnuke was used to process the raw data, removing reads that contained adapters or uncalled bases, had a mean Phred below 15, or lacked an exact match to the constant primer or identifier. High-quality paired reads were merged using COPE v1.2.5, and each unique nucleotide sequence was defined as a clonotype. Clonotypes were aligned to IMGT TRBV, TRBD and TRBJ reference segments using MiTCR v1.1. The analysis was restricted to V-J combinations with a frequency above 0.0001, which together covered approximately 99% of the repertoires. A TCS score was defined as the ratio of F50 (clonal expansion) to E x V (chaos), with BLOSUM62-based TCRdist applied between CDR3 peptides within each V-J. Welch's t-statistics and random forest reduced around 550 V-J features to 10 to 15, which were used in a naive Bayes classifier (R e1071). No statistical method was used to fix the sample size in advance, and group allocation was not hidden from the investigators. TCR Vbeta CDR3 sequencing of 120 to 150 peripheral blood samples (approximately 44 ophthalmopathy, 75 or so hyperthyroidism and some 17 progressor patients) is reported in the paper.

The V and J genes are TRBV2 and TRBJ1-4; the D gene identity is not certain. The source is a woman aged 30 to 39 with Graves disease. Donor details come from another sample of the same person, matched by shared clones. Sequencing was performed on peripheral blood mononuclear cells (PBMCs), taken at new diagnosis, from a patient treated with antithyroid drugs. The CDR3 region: CASSWATNEKLFF. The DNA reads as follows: TGTGCCAGCAGTTGGGCGACTAATGAAAAACTGTTTTTT.